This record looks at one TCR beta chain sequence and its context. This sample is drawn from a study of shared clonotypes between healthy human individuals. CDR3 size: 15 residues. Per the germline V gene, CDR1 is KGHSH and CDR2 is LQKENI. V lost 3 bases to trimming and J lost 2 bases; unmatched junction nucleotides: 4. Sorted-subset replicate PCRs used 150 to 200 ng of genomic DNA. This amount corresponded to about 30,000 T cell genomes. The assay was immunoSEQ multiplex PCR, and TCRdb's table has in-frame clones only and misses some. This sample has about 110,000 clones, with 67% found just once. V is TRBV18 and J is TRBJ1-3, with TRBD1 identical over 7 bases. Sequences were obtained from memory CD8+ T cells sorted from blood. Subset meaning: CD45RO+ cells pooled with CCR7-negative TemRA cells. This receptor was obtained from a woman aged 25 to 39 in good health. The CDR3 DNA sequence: TGTGCCAGCTCACCGGAGACAGGGACTGGAAACACCATATATTTT. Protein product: CASSPETGTGNTIYF. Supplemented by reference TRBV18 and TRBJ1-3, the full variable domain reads NAGVMQNPRHLVRRRGQEARLRCSPMKGHSHVYWYRQLPEEGLKFMVYLQKENIIDESGMPKERFSAEFPKEGPSILRIQQVVRGDSAAYFCASSPETGTGNTIYFGEGSWLTVV.